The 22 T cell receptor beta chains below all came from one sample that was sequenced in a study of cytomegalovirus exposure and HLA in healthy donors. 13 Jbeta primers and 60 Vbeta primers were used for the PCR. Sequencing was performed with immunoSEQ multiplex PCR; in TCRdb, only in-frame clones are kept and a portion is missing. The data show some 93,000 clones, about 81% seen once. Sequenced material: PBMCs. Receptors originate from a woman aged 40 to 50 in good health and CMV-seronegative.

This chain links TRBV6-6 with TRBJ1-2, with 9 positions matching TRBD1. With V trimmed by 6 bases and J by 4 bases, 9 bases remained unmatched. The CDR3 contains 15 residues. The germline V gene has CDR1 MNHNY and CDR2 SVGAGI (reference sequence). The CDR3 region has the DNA TGTGCCAGCAGAAGTCAGGGACAGGGAGCCTATGGCTACACCTTC. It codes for CASRSQGQGAYGYTF.

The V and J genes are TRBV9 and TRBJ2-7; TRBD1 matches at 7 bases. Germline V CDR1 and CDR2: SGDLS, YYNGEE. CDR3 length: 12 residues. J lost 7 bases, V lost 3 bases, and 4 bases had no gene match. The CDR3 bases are TGTGCCAGCAGCGGGGACAGCCAGGAGCAGTACTTC. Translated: CASSGDSQEQYF. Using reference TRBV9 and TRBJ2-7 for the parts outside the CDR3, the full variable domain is DSGVTQTPKHLITATGQRVTLRCSPRSGDLSVYWYQQSLDQGLQFLIQYYNGEERAKGNILERFSAQQFPDLHSELNLSSLELGDSALYFCASSGDSQEQYFGPGTRLTVT.

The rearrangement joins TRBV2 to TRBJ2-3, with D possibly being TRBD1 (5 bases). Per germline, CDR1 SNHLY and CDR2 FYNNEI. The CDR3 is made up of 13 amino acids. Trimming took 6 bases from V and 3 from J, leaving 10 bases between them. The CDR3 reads CASRKDITDTQYF. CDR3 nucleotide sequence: TGTGCCAGCAGAAAGGACATAACAGATACGCAGTATTTT.

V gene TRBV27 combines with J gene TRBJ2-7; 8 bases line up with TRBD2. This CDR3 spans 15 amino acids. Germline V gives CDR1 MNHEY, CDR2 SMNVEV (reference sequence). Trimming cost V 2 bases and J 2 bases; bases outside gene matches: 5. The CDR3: CASSLTGRETYEQYF. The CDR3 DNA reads TGTGCCAGCAGTTTAACCGGGAGGGAAACCTACGAGCAGTACTTC.

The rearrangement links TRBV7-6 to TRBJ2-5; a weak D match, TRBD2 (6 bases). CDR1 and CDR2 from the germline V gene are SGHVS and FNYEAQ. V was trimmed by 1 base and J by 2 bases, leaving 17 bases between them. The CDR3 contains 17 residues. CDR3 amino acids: CASSLGAGLANQETQYF. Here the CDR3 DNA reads TGTGCCAGCAGCTTAGGGGCCGGGCTAGCGAATCAAGAGACCCAGTACTTC.

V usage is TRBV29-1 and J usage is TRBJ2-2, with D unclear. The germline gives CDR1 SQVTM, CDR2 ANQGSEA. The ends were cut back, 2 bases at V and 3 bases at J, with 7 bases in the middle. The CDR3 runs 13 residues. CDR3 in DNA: TGCAGCGTTGAAAACAGAGACACCGGGGAGCTGTTTTTT. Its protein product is CSVENRDTGELFF.

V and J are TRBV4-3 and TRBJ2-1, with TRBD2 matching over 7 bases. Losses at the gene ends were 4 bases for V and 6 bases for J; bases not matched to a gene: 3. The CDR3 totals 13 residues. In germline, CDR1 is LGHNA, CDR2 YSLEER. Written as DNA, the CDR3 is TGCGCCAGCAGCCCCGGACTAGTCAATGAGCAGTTCTTC. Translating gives CASSPGLVNEQFF.

In DNA, the CDR3 is TGTGCCAGCACCCAGGGGCTAGCGGGAGTCTATGAGCAGTTCTTC. Protein: CASTQGLAGVYEQFF. V and J are TRBV6-6 and TRBJ2-1, with TRBD2 matching 10 bases. Trimming at V came to 7 bases and at J to 8 bases, leaving 11 bases not matched to a gene. This CDR3 is built from 15 residues. In germline, CDR1 is MNHNY, CDR2 SVGAGI (reference sequence).

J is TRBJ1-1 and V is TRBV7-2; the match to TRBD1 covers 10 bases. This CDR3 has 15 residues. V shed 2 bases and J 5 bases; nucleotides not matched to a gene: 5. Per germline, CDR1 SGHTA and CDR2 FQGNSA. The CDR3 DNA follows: TGTGCCAGCAGCTTAAGGGGACAGGGGCGGACTGAAGCTTTCTTT. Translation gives CASSLRGQGRTEAFF.

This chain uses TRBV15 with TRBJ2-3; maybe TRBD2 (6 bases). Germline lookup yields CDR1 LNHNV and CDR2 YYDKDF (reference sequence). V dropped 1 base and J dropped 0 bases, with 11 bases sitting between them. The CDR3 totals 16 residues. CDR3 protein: CATSRVAGGSTDTQYF. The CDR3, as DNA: TGTGCCACCAGCAGAGTTGCCGGGGGAAGCACAGATACGCAGTATTTT.

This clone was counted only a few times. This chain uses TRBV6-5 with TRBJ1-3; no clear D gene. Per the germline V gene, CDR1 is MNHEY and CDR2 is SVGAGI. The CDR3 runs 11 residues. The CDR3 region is CVTSSGNTIYF. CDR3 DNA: TGTGTCACAAGCTCTGGAAACACCATATATTTT.

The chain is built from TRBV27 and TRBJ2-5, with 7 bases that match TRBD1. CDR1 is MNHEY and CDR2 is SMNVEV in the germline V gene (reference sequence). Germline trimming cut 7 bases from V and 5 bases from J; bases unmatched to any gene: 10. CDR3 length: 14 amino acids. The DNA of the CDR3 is TGTGCCAGCAAAATATTGACAGGGTCCGAGACCCAGTACTTC. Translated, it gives CASKILTGSETQYF.

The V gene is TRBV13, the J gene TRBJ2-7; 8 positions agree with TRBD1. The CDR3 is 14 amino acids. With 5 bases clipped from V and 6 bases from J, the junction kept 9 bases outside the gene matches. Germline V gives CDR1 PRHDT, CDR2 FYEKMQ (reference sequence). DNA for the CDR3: TGTGCCAGCAGCCCAGACAGGGGCCTCCTCGAGCAGTACTTC. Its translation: CASSPDRGLLEQYF.

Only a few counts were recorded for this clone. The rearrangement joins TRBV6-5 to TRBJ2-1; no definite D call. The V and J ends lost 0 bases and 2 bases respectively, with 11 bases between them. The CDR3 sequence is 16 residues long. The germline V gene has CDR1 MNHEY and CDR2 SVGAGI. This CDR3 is CASSYSPRSPYNEQFF. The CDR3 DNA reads TGTGCCAGCAGTTACTCCCCCCGAAGCCCCTACAATGAGCAGTTCTTC.

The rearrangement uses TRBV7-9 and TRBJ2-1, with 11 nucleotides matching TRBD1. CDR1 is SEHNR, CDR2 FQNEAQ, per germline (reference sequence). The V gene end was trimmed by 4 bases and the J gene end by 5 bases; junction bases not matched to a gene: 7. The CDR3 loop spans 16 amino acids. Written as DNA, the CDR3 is TGTGCCAGCAGCTCCGGGACAGGGGGAGGGGACAATGAGCAGTTCTTC. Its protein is CASSSGTGGGDNEQFF.

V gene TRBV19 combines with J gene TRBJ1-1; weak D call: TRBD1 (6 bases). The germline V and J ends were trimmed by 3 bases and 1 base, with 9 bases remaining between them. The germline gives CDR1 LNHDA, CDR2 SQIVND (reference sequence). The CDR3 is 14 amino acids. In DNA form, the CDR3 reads TGTGCCAGTAGTATTACAGGGACGAACACTGAAGCTTTCTTT. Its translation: CASSITGTNTEAFF.

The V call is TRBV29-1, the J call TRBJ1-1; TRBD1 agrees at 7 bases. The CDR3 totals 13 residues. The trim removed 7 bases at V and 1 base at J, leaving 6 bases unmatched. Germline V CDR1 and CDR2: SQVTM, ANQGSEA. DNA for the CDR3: TGCAGCGCTATGACAGGGTGGAACACTGAAGCTTTCTTT. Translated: CSAMTGWNTEAFF.

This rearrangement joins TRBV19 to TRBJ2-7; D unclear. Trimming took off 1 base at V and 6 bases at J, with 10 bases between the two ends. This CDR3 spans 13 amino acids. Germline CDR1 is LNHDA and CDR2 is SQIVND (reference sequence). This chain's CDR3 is CASSIVQMSEQYF. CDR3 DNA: TGTGCCAGTAGTATAGTGCAGATGTCCGAGCAGTACTTC.

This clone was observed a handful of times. The CDR3 sequence is CASSPAGEYEQYF. CDR3 nucleotide sequence: TGCGCCAGCAGCCCAGCGGGAGAGTACGAGCAGTACTTC. This sequence joins TRBV5-1 and TRBJ2-7; 8 positions match TRBD2. Germline values: CDR1 SGHRS, CDR2 YFSETQ. The CDR3 sequence is 13 residues long. J lost 4 bases, V lost 4 bases, and 4 bases had no gene match.

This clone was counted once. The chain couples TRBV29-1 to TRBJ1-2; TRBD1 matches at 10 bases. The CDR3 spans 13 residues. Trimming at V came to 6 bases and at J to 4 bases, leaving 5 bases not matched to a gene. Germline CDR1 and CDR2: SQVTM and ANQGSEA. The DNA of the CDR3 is TGCAGCGTGCAGGACAGGGGGTCCTATGGCTACACCTTC. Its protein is CSVQDRGSYGYTF.

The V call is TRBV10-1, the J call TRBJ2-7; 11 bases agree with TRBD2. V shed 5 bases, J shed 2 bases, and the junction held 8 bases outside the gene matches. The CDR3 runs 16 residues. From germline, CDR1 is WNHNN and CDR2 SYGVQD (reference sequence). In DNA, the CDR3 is TGCGCCAGCAGTCGTCGGACTAGCGGGTTCCCCTACGAGCAGTACTTC. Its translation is CASSRRTSGFPYEQYF.

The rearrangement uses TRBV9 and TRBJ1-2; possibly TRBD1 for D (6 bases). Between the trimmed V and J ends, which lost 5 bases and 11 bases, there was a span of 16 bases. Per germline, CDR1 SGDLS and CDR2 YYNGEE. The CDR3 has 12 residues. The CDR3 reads CASSSDRGGYTF. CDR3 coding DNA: TGTGCCAGCAGTTCGGACAGAGGGGGATACACCTTC.